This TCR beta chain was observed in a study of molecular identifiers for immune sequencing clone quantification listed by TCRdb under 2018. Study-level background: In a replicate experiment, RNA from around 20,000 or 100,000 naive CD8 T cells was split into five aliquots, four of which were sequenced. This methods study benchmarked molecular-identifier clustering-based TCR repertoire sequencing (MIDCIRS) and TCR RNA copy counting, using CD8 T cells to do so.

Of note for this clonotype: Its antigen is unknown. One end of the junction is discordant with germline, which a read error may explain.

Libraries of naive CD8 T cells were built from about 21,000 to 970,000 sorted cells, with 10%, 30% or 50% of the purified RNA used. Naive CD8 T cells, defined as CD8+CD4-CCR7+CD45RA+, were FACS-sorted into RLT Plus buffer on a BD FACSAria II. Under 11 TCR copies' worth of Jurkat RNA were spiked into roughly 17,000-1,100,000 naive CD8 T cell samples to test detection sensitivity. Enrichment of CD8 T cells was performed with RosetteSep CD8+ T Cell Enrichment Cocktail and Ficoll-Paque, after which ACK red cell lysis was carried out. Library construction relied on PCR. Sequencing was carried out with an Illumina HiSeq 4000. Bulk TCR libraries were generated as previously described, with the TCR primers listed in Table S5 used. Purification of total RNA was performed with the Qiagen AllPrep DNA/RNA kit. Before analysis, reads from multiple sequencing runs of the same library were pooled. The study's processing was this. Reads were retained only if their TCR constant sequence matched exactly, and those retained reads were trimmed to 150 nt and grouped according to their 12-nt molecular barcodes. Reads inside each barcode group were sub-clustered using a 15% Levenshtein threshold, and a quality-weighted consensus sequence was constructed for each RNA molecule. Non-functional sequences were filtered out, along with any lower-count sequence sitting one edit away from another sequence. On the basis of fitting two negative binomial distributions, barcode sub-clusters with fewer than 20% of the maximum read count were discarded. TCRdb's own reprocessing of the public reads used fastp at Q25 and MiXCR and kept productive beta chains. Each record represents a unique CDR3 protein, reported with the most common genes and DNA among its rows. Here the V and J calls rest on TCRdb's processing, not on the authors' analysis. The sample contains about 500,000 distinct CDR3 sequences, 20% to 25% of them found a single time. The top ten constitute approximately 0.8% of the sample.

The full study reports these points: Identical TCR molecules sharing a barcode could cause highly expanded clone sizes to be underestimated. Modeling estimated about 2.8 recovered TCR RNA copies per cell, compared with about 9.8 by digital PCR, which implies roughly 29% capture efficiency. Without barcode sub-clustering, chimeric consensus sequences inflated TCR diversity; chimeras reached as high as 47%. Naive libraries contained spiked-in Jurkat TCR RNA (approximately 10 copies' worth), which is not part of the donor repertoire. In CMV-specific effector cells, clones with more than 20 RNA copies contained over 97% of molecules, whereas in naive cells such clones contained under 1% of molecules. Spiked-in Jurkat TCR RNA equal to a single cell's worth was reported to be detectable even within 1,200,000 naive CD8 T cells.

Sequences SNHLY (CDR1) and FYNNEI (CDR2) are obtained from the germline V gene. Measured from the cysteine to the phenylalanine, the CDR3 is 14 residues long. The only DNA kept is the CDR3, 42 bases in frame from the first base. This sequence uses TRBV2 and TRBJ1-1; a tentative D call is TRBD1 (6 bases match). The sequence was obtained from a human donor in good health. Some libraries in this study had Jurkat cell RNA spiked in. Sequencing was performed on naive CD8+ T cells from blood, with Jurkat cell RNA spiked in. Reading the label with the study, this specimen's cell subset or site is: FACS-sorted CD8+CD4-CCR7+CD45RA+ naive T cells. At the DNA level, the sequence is TGTGCCAGCAGGGAAGGGTACAGGGACACTGAAGCTTTCTTT. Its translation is CASREGYRDTEAFF.